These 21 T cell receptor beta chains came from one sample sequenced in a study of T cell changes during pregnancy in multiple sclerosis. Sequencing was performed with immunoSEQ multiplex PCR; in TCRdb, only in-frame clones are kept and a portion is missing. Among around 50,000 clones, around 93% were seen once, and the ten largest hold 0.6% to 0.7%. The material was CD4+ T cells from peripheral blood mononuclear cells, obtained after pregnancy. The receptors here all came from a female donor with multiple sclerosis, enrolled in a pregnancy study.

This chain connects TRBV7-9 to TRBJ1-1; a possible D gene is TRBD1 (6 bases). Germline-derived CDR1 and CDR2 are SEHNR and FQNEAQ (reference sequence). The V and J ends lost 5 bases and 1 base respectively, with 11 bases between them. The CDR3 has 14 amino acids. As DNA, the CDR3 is TGTGCCAGCAGCAGCGACAGGTGGAACACTGAAGCTTTCTTT. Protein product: CASSSDRWNTEAFF.

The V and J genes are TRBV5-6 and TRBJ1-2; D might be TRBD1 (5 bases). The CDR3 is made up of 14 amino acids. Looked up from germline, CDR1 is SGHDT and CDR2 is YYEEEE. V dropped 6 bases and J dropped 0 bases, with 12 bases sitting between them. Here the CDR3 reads CASILDTSNYGYTF. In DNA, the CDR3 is TGTGCCAGCATCCTGGACACCTCTAACTATGGCTACACCTTC.

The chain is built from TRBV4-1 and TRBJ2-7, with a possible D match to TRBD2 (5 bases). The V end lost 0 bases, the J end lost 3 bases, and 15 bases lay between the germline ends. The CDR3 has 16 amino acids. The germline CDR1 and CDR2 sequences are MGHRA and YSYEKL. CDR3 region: CASSQDVKRPYYEQYF. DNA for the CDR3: TGCGCCAGCAGCCAAGATGTCAAGCGGCCTTACTACGAGCAGTACTTC.

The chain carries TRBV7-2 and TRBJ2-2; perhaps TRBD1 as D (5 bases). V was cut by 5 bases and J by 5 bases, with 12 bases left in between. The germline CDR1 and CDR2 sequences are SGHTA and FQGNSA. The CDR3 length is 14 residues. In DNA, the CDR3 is TGTGCCAGCAGCCATGACAGAAGGACCGGGGAGCTGTTTTTT. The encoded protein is CASSHDRRTGELFF.

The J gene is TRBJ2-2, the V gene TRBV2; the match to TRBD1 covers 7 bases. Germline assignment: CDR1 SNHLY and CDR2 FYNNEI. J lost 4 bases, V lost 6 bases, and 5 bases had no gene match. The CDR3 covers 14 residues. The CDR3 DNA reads TGTGCCAGCAGGAACAGGGGCAGCACCGGGGAGCTGTTTTTT. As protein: CASRNRGSTGELFF.

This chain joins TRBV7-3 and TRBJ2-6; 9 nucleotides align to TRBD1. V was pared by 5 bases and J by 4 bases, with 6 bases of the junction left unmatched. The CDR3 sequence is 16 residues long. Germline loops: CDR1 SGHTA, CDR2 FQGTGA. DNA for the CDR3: TGTGCCAGCAGCCCCACAGGGGGCTCCGGGGCCAACGTCCTGACTTTC. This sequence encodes CASSPTGGSGANVLTF. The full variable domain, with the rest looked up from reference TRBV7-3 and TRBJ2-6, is GAGVSQTPSNKVTEKGKYVELRCDPISGHTALYWYRQSLGQGPEFLIYFQGTGAADDSGLPNDRFFAVRPEGSVSTLKIQRTERGDSAVYLCASSPTGGSGANVLTFGAGSRLTVL.

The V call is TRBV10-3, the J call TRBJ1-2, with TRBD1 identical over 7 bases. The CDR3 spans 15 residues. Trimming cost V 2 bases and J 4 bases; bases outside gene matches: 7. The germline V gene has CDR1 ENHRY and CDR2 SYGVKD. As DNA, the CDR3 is TGTGCCATCAGTGAGCGAGGACAGGCACTCTATGGCTACACCTTC. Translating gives CAISERGQALYGYTF.

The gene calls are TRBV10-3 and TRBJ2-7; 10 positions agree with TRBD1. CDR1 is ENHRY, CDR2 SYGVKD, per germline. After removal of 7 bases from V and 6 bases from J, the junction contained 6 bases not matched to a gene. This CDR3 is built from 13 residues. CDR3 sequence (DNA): TGTGCCATCAACCGGGACAGGGGAGGCGAGCAGTACTTC. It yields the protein CAINRDRGGEQYF.

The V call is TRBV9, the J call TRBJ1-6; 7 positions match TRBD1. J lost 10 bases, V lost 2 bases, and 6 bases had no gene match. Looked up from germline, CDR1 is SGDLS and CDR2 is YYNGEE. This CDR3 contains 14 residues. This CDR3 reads CASSVRQGESPLHF. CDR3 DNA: TGTGCCAGCAGCGTCAGACAGGGAGAATCACCCCTCCACTTT.

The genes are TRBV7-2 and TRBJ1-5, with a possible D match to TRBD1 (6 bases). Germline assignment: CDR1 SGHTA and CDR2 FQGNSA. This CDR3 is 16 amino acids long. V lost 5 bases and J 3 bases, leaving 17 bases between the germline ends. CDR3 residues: CASSPTGTPLNQPQHF. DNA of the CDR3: TGTGCCAGCAGCCCAACCGGGACACCACTCAATCAGCCCCAGCATTTT.

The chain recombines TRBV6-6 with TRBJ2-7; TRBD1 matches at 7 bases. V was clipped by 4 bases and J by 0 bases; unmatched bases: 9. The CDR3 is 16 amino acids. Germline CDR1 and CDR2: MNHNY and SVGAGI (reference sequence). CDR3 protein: CASSSLRGRGSYEQYF. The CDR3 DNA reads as TGTGCCAGCAGTTCCCTTAGGGGGCGCGGCTCCTACGAGCAGTACTTC.

CDR3 sequence: CASSKQGSTDTQYF. As DNA, the CDR3 is TGTGCCAGTAGTAAGCAGGGTAGCACAGATACGCAGTATTTT. The chain recombines TRBV19 with TRBJ2-3; weak D call: TRBD1 (5 bases). The CDR3 totals 14 residues. Germline lookup yields CDR1 LNHDA and CDR2 SQIVND (reference sequence). With 4 bases removed from V and 0 bases from J, the gap between germline ends came to 8 bases.

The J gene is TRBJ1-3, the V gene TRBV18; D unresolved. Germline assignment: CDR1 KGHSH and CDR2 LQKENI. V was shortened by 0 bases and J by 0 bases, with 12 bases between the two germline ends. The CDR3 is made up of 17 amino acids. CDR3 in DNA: TGTGCCAGCTCACCACCTCCCGTCCGGGGCTCTGGAAACACCATATATTTT. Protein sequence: CASSPPPVRGSGNTIYF. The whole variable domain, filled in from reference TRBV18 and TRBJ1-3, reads NAGVMQNPRHLVRRRGQEARLRCSPMKGHSHVYWYRQLPEEGLKFMVYLQKENIIDESGMPKERFSAEFPKEGPSILRIQQVVRGDSAAYFCASSPPPVRGSGNTIYFGEGSWLTVV.

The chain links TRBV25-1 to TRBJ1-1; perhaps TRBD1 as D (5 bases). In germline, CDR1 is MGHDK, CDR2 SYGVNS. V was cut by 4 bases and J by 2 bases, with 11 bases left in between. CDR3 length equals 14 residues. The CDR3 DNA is TGTGCCAGCAGTGCCCTCGGGGGAAACACTGAAGCTTTCTTT. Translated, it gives CASSALGGNTEAFF. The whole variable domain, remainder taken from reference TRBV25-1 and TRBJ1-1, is EADIYQTPRYLVIGTGKKITLECSQTMGHDKMYWYQQDPGMELHLIHYSYGVNSTEKGDLSSESTVSRIRTEHFPLTLESARPSHTSQYLCASSALGGNTEAFFGQGTRLTVV.

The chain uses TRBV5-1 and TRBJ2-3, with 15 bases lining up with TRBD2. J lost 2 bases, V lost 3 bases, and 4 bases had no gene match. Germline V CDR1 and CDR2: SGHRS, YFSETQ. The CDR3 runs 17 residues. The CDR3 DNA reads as TGCGCCAGCAGCTCTGGACTAGCGGGGGGGCTCACAGATACGCAGTATTTT. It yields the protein CASSSGLAGGLTDTQYF.

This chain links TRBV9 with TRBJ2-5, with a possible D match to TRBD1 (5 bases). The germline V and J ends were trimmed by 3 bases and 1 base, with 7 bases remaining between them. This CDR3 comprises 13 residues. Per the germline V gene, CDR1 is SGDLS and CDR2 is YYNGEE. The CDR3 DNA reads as TGTGCCAGCAGCGGGGGCACCCAAGAGACCCAGTACTTC. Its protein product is CASSGGTQETQYF.

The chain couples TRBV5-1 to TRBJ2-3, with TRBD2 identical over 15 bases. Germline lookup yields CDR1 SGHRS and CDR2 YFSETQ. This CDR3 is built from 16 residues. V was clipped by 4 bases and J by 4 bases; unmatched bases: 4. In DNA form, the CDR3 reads TGCGCCAGCAGCACCGGACTAGCGGGGGGGGCAGATACGCAGTATTTT. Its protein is CASSTGLAGGADTQYF.

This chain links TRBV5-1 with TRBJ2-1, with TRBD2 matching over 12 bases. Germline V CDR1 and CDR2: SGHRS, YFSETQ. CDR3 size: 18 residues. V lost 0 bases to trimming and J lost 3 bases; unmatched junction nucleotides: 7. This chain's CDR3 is CASSLESGTSGFYNEQFF. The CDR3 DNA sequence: TGCGCCAGCAGCTTGGAATCCGGGACTAGCGGGTTCTACAATGAGCAGTTCTTC.

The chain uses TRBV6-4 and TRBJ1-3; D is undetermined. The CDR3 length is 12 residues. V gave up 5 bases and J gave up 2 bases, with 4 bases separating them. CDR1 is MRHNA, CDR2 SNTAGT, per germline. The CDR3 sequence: CASSPAGNTIYF. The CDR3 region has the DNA TGTGCCAGCAGTCCGGCTGGAAACACCATATATTTT.

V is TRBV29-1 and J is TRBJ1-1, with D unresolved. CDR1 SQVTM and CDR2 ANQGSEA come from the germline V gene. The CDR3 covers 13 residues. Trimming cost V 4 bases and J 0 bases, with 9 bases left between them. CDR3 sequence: CSVGRLLNTEAFF. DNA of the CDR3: TGCAGCGTTGGTAGATTATTGAACACTGAAGCTTTCTTT. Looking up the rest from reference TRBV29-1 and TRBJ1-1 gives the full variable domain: SAVISQKPSRDICQRGTSLTIQCQVDSQVTMMFWYRQQPGQSLTLIATANQGSEATYESGFVIDKFPISRPNLTFSTLTVSNMSPEDSSIYLCSVGRLLNTEAFFGQGTRLTVV.

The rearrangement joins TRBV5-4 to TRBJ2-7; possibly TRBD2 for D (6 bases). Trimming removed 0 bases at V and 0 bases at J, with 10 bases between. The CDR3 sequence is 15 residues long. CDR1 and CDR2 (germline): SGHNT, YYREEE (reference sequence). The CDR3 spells CASSLEGLTSYEQYF. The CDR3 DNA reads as TGTGCCAGCAGCTTGGAAGGACTAACCTCCTACGAGCAGTACTTC.